The sequence of this TCR beta chain was determined in a study of monozygotic twins with inflammatory bowel disease. Study-level findings and limits: Researchers report that IBD patients shared fewer clonotypes with others than healthy twins, especially amid disease activity.

Blood samples, whole and unsorted for T cells, yielded the isolated total RNA. There are 14 residues in the CDR3. Germline V lookup: CDR1 SGHTA, CDR2 FQGNSA. Input per TCR library consisted of roughly 3,500 ng of total RNA. UMIs were attached via template switching, each with a 6-nucleotide sample barcode. TCRdb reprocessed the 5' RACE reads, keeping one entry per CDR3 protein, no DNA. The table lists some 170,000 distinct CDR3 sequences, with approximately 2.4% in the top ten. A word on this clonotype: Its antigen is not known.

This TCR was recovered from a human donor with ulcerative colitis or Crohn's disease, or a healthy co-twin of an affected twin (not recorded which). The chain has TRBV7-2 and TRBJ2-1; the D call from TCRdb, TRBD1, cannot be confirmed without DNA. Sequenced input: blood. CDR3 amino acids: CASSSRDSYNEQFF.